The 20 T cell receptor beta chains presented below share a single source sample, sequenced in a study of cytomegalovirus exposure and HLA in healthy donors. In the PCR, 60 Vbeta and 13 Jbeta primers were used. This table comes from immunoSEQ multiplex PCR, and its TCRdb copy is limited to in-frame clones, with some not included. This sample's clone table lists around 120,000 clones. Sequencing used PBMCs. The source is a man aged 45-65 years in good health and CMV-seronegative.

The gene calls are TRBV18 and TRBJ1-4, with a tentative D call TRBD1 (6 bases). CDR1 KGHSH and CDR2 LQKENI come from the germline V gene. Trimming pared 1 base from V and 11 bases from J, leaving 17 bases between. The CDR3 covers 15 residues. This CDR3 is CASSPLGSDSLKLFF. Here the CDR3 DNA reads TGTGCCAGCTCACCACTTGGGTCGGACAGCCTTAAACTGTTTTTT.

The chain uses TRBV18 and TRBJ1-3; the D gene is possibly TRBD1 (6 bases). The germline CDR1 and CDR2 sequences are KGHSH and LQKENI. Trimming took 2 bases from V and 0 from J, leaving 8 bases between them. The CDR3 extends over 15 amino acids. CDR3 nucleotide sequence: TGTGCCAGCTCACCAACACAGGGCTCTGGAAACACCATATATTTT. Its translation: CASSPTQGSGNTIYF.

V is TRBV6-1 and J is TRBJ2-2; a weak D match, TRBD1 (5 bases). Per the germline V gene, CDR1 is MNHNS and CDR2 is SASEGT. The CDR3 sequence is 15 residues long. Trimming took 5 bases from V and 6 from J, leaving 16 bases between them. CDR3 in amino acids: CASSREGVEAGELFF. The CDR3 DNA reads TGTGCCAGCAGTCGTGAAGGGGTTGAGGCCGGGGAGCTGTTTTTT.

V and J are TRBV30 and TRBJ2-1; the match to TRBD2 covers 9 bases. From germline, CDR1 is GTSNPN and CDR2 SVGIG (reference sequence). V trimming: 3 bases; J trimming: 8 bases; junction bases outside the gene matches: 8. CDR3 length: 14 residues. The CDR3: CAWRGTSRIYEQFF. The CDR3 DNA is TGTGCCTGGAGGGGGACTAGCAGAATATATGAGCAGTTCTTC.

This chain uses TRBV2 with TRBJ1-2; possibly TRBD1 for D (5 bases). V lost 4 bases, J lost 7 bases, and 13 bases lay in between. In germline, CDR1 is SNHLY, CDR2 FYNNEI. This CDR3 has 13 residues. CDR3 amino acids: CASSASRGLGYTF. CDR3 nucleotides: TGTGCCAGCAGTGCTTCTAGGGGCCTTGGCTACACCTTC.

The chain combines TRBV6-1 with TRBJ1-6; tentatively, D is TRBD1 (5 bases). Germline CDR1 and CDR2: MNHNS and SASEGT. V was pared by 11 bases and J by 7 bases, with 21 bases between. The CDR3 spans 15 residues. The CDR3 loop is CASTRGDLSNSPLHF. In nucleotides, the CDR3 is TGTGCCTCGACCCGGGGGGACCTTTCAAATTCACCCCTCCACTTT.

The chain has TRBV7-9 and TRBJ2-1; 7 bases line up with TRBD2. The germline V gene has CDR1 SEHNR and CDR2 FQNEAQ (reference sequence). The CDR3 is 13 residues long. V gave up 8 bases and J gave up 5 bases; unmatched junction bases: 6. The CDR3: CASVAGVDNEQFF. The CDR3 DNA reads as TGTGCCAGCGTTGCGGGGGTCGACAATGAGCAGTTCTTC.

J is TRBJ1-1 and V is TRBV5-4; the D is unclear. The CDR3 consists of 15 residues. V lost 0 bases, J lost 5 bases, and 14 bases lay in between. CDR1 is SGHNT, CDR2 YYREEE, per germline (reference sequence). The CDR3 loop is CASSLAFGHKTEAFF. DNA for the CDR3: TGTGCCAGCAGCTTGGCGTTTGGGCATAAAACTGAAGCTTTCTTT.

V and J are TRBV6-5 and TRBJ1-3; D not resolved. The CDR3 sequence is 15 residues long. Looked up from germline, CDR1 is MNHEY and CDR2 is SVGAGI. V dropped 9 bases and J dropped 0 bases, with 15 bases sitting between them. CDR3: CASLSLTSSGNTIYF. The CDR3 nucleotides are TGTGCCAGTTTGTCGTTAACGAGCTCTGGAAACACCATATATTTT.

This rearrangement joins TRBV5-6 to TRBJ2-5; 11 bases line up with TRBD2. With the DNA end fitting TRBJ2-7 better, the J assignment may be wrong. Germline loops: CDR1 SGHDT, CDR2 YYEEEE. The CDR3 runs to 17 residues. The DNA for the CDR3 is TGTGCCAGCACCTTTCTATCCGGACTAGCGGGCGGTTACGAGCAGTACTTC. This translates into CASTFLSGLAGGYEQYF.

This sequence joins TRBV28 and TRBJ1-2; no clear D gene. CDR3 length: 14 amino acids. The germline V gene has CDR1 MDHEN and CDR2 SYDVKM. With 6 bases removed from V and 8 bases from J, the gap between germline ends came to 19 bases. CDR3 protein: CASRRSGWPNGYTF. The CDR3 DNA reads TGTGCCAGCAGAAGATCCGGGTGGCCTAACGGCTACACCTTC.

The V gene is TRBV7-2, the J gene TRBJ1-2, with 8 nucleotides matching TRBD1. After removal of 4 bases from V and 4 bases from J, the junction contained 5 bases not matched to a gene. The CDR3 has 14 residues. Germline V gene sequence: CDR1 SGHTA, CDR2 FQGNSA. In DNA form, the CDR3 reads TGTGCCAGCAGCTCGGACAGGGCCGGCTATGGCTACACCTTC. Residues: CASSSDRAGYGYTF.

The chain combines TRBV7-9 with TRBJ2-2; tentatively, D is TRBD2 (5 bases). Germline V lookup: CDR1 SEHNR, CDR2 FQNEAQ (reference sequence). V was pared by 3 bases and J by 6 bases, with 11 bases between. The length of the CDR3 is 14 residues. The CDR3 nucleotides are TGTGCCAGCAGCTTGGACTCCGCAGCCGGGGAGCTGTTTTTT. As protein: CASSLDSAAGELFF. Full variable domain (missing parts from reference TRBV7-9 and TRBJ2-2): DTGVSQNPRHKITKRGQNVTFRCDPISEHNRLYWYRQTLGQGPEFLTYFQNEAQLEKSRLLSDRFSAERPKGSFSTLEIQRTEQGDSAMYLCASSLDSAAGELFFGEGSRLTVL.

The chain couples TRBV19 to TRBJ2-2, with 10 bases that match TRBD1. Germline V gives CDR1 LNHDA, CDR2 SQIVND (reference sequence). This CDR3 is built from 16 residues. The J segment lost 2 bases and the V segment lost 6 bases, leaving 6 bases of the junction unmatched. The CDR3 here is CASRDRDRGNTGELFF. The CDR3 coding sequence is TGTGCCAGTAGGGACCGGGACAGGGGTAACACCGGGGAGCTGTTTTTT.

V gene TRBV18 combines with J gene TRBJ2-2; 7 bases map to TRBD2. Germline V gene lookup returns CDR1 KGHSH and CDR2 LQKENI. The CDR3 has 17 residues. V lost 0 bases and J lost 1; bases outside the gene matches: 5. CDR3 loop: CASSPPASGMNTGELFF. The DNA of the CDR3 is TGTGCCAGCTCACCACCGGCTAGCGGCATGAACACCGGGGAGCTGTTTTTT.

Here the CDR3 DNA reads TGTGCCAGCAGCTTAAGGACTAGCGGAGCCACAGATACGCAGTATTTT. Translating gives CASSLRTSGATDTQYF. This chain connects TRBV9 to TRBJ2-3; 10 bases align to TRBD2. Germline values: CDR1 SGDLS, CDR2 YYNGEE. The CDR3 runs 16 residues. Trimming at V came to 4 bases and at J to 2 bases, leaving 7 bases not matched to a gene.

The rearrangement links TRBV18 to TRBJ2-4; 10 nucleotides align to TRBD2. This CDR3 is 16 amino acids long. Unmatched junction bases numbered 3, after V lost 3 bases and J lost 1 base. Germline V gives CDR1 KGHSH, CDR2 LQKENI. The CDR3 coding sequence is TGTGCCAGCTCACCGGCAGCGGGAGGGGCCAAAAACATTCAGTACTTC. Protein product: CASSPAAGGAKNIQYF.

The chain couples TRBV6-5 to TRBJ1-4; D is unresolved. Germline values: CDR1 MNHEY, CDR2 SVGAGI. Trimming took off 0 bases at V and 8 bases at J, with 16 bases between the two ends. The CDR3 runs to 16 residues. CDR3 bases: TGTGCCAGCAGTTACTCGAGGGTCCCTCGCTTGGAAAAACTGTTTTTT. As protein: CASSYSRVPRLEKLFF.

V is TRBV6-5 and J is TRBJ1-2, with 7 bases aligning to TRBD1. V gave up 2 bases and J gave up 5 bases; unmatched junction bases: 8. The CDR3 is 15 residues long. Germline V gene sequence: CDR1 MNHEY, CDR2 SVGAGI. As DNA, the CDR3 is TGTGCCAGCAGTTACAGGGGACAGACCAAGTATGGCTACACCTTC. Its protein product is CASSYRGQTKYGYTF.

The chain has TRBV27 and TRBJ2-7; 9 nucleotides match TRBD1. The CDR3 contains 14 residues. Looked up from germline, CDR1 is MNHEY and CDR2 is SMNVEV (reference sequence). V gave up 4 bases and J gave up 6 bases; unmatched junction bases: 7. The CDR3: CASSYRDRAGEQYF. In DNA form, the CDR3 reads TGTGCCAGCAGTTACCGGGACAGGGCTGGCGAGCAGTACTTC.